The clone carrying this T cell receptor beta chain was seen only a few times. This entry belongs to a study of T cell repertoires in cytomegalovirus infection. TCRdb re-analysed the reads in MiXCR, keeping a single row per CDR3 protein. The profile shows 400,000 to 550,000 distinct CDR3 sequences, approximately 10% of them singletons. V shed 2 bases and J shed 3 bases, with 10 bases lying between them. The germline gives CDR1 MNHEY, CDR2 SVGAGI. The CDR3 sequence is 14 residues long. The sequenced material came from PBMCs. The genes are TRBV6-5 and TRBJ1-1; a possible D gene is TRBD1 (5 bases). The receptor was isolated from a human donor in good health (CMV status not recorded). Some clones in this sample may be carry-over from other donors' samples. As DNA, the CDR3 is TGTGCCAGCAGTTACAGGGGCGGGTACACTGAAGCTTTCTTT. Translating gives CASSYRGGYTEAFF.